This TCR beta chain was sequenced for a study of T cells in Graves' hyperthyroidism and ophthalmopathy. The hyperthyroidism patients had all been newly diagnosed, and their disease duration was under 2 months. Their ages ranged from 18 to 65 years. TCR beta CDR3 regions were amplified from RNA. A set of HTBI primers served as the primers for a first-round RT-PCR of the TCR CDR3. TCRdb redid the calling of the multiplex PCR reads with MiXCR, one entry per CDR3 protein. The sample comprises some 600,000 distinct CDR3 sequences, over 11% of which are singletons, and less than 6% rests with the top ten. The germline gives CDR1 SNHLY, CDR2 FYNNEI. Losses at the gene ends were 4 bases for V and 5 bases for J; bases not matched to a gene: 7. The CDR3 extends over 15 amino acids.

The TCR sequence derives from a woman aged 25-40 years with Graves' hyperthyroidism that later progressed to Graves' ophthalmopathy. The sequenced sample consisted of blood. The chain recombines TRBV2 with TRBJ1-1, with 10 bases that match TRBD1. Here the CDR3 DNA reads TGTGCCAGCAGTGCGACAGGGGGCTGGGTTACTGAAGCTTTCTTT. It translates to CASSATGGWVTEAFF.